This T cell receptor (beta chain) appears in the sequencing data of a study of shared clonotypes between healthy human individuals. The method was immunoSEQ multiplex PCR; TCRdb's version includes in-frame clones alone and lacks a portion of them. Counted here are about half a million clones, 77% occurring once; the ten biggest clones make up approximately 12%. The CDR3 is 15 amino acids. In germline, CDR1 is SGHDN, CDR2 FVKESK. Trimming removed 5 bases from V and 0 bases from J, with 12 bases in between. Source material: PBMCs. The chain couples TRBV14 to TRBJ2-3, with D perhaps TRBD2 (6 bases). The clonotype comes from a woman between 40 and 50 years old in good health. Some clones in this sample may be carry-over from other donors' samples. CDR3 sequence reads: CASSRLGGSTDTQYF. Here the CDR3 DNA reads TGTGCCAGCAGCAGACTAGGAGGGAGCACAGATACGCAGTATTTT.